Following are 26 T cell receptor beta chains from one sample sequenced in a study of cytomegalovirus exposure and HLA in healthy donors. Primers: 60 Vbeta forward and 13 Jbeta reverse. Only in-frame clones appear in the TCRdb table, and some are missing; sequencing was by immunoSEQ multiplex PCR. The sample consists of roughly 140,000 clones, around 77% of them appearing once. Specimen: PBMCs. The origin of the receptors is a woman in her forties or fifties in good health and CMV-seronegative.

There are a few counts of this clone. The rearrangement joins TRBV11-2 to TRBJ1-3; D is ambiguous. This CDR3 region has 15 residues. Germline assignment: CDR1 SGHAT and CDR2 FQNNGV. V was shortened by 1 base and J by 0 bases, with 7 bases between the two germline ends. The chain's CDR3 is CASSLASGSGNTIYF. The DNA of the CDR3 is TGTGCCAGCAGCTTAGCGTCGGGCTCTGGAAACACCATATATTTT.

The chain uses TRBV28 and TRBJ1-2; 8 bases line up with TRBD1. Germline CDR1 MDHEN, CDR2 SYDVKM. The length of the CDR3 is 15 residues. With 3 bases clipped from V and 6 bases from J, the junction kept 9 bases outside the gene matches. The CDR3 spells CASSLGRGRRNGYTF. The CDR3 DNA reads TGTGCCAGCAGTTTGGGCAGGGGGCGGAGGAATGGCTACACCTTC.

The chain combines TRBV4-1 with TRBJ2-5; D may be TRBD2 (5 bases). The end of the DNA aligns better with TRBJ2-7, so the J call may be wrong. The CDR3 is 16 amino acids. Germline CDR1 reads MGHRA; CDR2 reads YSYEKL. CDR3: CASSPLLRASSYEQYF. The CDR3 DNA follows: TGCGCCAGCAGCCCCCTTTTGAGGGCAAGCTCCTACGAGCAGTACTTC.

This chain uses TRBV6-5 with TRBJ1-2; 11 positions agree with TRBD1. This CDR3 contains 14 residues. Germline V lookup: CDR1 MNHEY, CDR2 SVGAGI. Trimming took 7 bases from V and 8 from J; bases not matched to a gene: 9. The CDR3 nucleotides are TGTGCCAGCACCTGGGACAGGGGGTCTGGAGGCTACACCTTC. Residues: CASTWDRGSGGYTF.

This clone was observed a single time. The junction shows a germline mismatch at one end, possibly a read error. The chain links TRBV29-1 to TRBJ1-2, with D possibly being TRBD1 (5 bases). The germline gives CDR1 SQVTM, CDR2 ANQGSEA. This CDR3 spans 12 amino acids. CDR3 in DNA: TGCAGCGTTCAAGAGGGGCGCTATGGCTACACCTTC. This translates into CSVQEGRYGYTF.

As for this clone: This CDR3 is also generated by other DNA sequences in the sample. CDR3 coding DNA: TGTGCCAGCAGTTACTCGGCCAGCACAGATACGCAGTATTTT. Its translation is CASSYSASTDTQYF. This chain connects TRBV6-5 to TRBJ2-3; D call uncertain. Germline-derived CDR1 and CDR2 are MNHEY and SVGAGI. The CDR3 is 14 amino acids. Between the trimmed V and J ends, which lost 0 bases and 0 bases, there was a span of 4 bases.

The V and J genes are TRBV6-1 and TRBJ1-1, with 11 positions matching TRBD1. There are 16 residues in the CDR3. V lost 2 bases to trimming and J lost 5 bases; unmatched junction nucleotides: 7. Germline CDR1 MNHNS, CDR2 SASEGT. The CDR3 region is CASSELAGTGGTEAFF. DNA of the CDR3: TGTGCCAGCAGTGAACTGGCCGGGACAGGGGGGACTGAAGCTTTCTTT.

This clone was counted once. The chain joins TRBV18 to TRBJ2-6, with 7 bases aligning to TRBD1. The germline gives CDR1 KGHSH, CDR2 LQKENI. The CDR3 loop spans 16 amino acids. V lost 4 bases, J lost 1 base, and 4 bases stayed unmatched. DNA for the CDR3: TGTGCCAGCTCACAAACACAGGGGTCTGGGGCCAACGTCCTGACTTTC. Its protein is CASSQTQGSGANVLTF.

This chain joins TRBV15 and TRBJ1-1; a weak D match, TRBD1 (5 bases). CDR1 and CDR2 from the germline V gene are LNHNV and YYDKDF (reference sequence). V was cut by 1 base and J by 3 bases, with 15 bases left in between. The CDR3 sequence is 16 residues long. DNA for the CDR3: TGTGCCACCAGCAGAGGGTCGGGGCGGAGGGACACTGAAGCTTTCTTT. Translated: CATSRGSGRRDTEAFF.

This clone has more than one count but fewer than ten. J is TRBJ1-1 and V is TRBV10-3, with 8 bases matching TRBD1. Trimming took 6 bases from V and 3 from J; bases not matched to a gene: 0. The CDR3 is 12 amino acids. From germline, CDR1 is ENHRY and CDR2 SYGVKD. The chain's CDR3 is CAIRQGDTEAFF. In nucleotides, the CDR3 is TGTGCCATCAGACAGGGGGACACTGAAGCTTTCTTT.

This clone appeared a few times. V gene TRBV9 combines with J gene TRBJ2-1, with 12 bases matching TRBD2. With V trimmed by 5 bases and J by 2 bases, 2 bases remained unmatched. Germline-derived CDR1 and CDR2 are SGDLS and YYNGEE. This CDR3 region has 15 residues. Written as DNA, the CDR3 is TGTGCCAGCAGGGCTAGCGGGGGGGCCTACAATGAGCAGTTCTTC. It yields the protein CASRASGGAYNEQFF. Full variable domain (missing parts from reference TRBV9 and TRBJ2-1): DSGVTQTPKHLITATGQRVTLRCSPRSGDLSVYWYQQSLDQGLQFLIQYYNGEERAKGNILERFSAQQFPDLHSELNLSSLELGDSALYFCASRASGGAYNEQFFGPGTRLTVL.

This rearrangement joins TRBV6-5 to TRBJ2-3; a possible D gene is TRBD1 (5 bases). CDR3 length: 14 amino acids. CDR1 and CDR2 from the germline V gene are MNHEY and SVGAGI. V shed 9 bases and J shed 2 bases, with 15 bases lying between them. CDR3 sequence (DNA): TGTGCCAGTAGGCCGGTGACAGCCACAGATACGCAGTATTTT. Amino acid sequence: CASRPVTATDTQYF.

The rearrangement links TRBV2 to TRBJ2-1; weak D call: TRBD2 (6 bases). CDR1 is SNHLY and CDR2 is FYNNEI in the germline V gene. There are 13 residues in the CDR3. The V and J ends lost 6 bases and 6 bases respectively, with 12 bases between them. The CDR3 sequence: CASRLQEGNEQFF. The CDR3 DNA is TGTGCCAGCAGACTTCAGGAGGGCAATGAGCAGTTCTTC. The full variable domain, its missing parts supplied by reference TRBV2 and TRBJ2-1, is EPEVTQTPSHQVTQMGQEVILRCVPISNHLYFYWYRQILGQKVEFLVSFYNNEISEKSEIFDDQFSVERPDGSNFTLKIRSTKLEDSAMYFCASRLQEGNEQFFGPGTRLTVL.

For the CDR3, the DNA is TGTGCCAGCAGCTTGGAAATGGGAGGGACTGAAGCTTTCTTT. It translates to CASSLEMGGTEAFF. The chain joins TRBV5-5 to TRBJ1-1; D is uncertain. The CDR3 covers 14 residues. The ends were cut back, 0 bases at V and 5 bases at J, with 11 bases in the middle. Germline-derived CDR1 and CDR2 are SGHKS and YYEKEE (reference sequence).

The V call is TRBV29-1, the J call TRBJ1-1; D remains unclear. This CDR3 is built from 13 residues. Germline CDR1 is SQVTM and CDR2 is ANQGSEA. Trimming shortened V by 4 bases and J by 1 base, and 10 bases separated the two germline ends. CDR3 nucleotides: TGCAGCGTTGCTAAAAACTGGAACACTGAAGCTTTCTTT. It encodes CSVAKNWNTEAFF.

The CDR3 coding sequence is TGTGCCAGCTCACCACTAAGCGGGGGGGGCACAGATACGCAGTATTTT. Protein sequence: CASSPLSGGGTDTQYF. This chain joins TRBV18 and TRBJ2-3, with TRBD2 identical over 10 bases. The germline V gene has CDR1 KGHSH and CDR2 LQKENI. Losses at the gene ends were 1 base for V and 1 base for J; bases not matched to a gene: 2. CDR3 length equals 16 residues.

The CDR3 DNA sequence: TGTGCCAGCAGTTTAATCCAGGGTTCAAACACTGAAGCTTTCTTT. Protein sequence: CASSLIQGSNTEAFF. This chain connects TRBV28 to TRBJ1-1, with a weak D call TRBD1 (5 bases). V dropped 2 bases and J dropped 2 bases, with 12 bases sitting between them. The germline V gene has CDR1 MDHEN and CDR2 SYDVKM. The CDR3 is 15 residues long.

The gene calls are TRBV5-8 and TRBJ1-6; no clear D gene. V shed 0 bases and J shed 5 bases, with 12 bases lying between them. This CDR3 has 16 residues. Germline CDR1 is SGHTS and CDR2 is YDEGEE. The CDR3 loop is CASSLAPDINNSPLHF. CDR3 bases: TGTGCCAGCAGCTTGGCCCCAGACATTAATAATTCACCCCTCCACTTT. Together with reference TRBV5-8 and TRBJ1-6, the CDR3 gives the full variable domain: EAGVTQSPTHLIKTRGQQATLRCSPISGHTSVYWYQQALGLGLQFLLWYDEGEERNRGNFPPRFSGRQFPNYSSELNVNALELEDSALYLCASSLAPDINNSPLHFGNGTRLTVT.

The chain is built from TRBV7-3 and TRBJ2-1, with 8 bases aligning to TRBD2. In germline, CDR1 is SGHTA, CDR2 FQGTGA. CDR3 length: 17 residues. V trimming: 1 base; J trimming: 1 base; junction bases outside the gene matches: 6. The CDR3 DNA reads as TGTGCCAGCAGCTTAATTGGCGGGGGGCCTTCCTACAATGAGCAGTTCTTC. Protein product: CASSLIGGGPSYNEQFF.

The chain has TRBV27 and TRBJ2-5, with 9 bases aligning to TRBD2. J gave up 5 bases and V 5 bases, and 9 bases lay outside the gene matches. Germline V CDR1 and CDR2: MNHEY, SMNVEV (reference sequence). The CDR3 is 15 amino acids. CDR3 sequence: CASSPLAGGQETQYF. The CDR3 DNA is TGTGCCAGCAGTCCTCTGGCGGGGGGGCAGGAGACCCAGTACTTC.

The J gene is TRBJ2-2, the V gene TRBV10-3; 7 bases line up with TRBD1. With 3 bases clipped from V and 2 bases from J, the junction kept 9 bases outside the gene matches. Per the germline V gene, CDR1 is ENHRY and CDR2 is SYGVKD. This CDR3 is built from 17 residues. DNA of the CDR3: TGTGCCATCAGTGAACTTAAGGGGGCCGCAAACACCGGGGAGCTGTTTTTT. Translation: CAISELKGAANTGELFF.

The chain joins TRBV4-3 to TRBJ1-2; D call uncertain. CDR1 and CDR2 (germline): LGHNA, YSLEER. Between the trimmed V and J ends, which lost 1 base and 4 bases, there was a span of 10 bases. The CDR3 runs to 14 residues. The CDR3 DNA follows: TGCGCCAGCAGCCAAGTGGTGGAGAGCTATGGCTACACCTTC. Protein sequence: CASSQVVESYGYTF.

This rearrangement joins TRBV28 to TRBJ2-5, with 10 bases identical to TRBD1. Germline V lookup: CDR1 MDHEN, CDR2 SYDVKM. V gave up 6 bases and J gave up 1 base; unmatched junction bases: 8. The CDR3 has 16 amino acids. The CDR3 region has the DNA TGTGCCAGCAGCTTAAGGACAGGGGGGGTCCAAGAGACCCAGTACTTC. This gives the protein CASSLRTGGVQETQYF.

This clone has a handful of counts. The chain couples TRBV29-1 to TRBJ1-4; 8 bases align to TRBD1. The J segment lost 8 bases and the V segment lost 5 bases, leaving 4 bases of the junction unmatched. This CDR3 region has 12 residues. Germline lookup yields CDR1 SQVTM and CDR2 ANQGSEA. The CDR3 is CSVQGAREKLFF. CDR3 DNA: TGCAGCGTTCAGGGGGCTAGGGAAAAACTGTTTTTT.

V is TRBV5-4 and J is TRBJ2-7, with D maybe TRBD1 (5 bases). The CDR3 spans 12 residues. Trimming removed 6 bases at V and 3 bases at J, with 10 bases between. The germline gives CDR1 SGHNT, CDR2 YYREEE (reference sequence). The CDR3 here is CASNQQGYEQYF. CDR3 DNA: TGTGCCAGCAACCAGCAGGGCTACGAGCAGTACTTC.

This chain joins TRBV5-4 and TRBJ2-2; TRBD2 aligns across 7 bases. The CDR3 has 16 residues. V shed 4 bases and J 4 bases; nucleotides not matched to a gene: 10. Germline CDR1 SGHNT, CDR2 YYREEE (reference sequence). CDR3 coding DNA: TGTGCCAGCAGCCTAGGGAGGGCCGGGGTCACCGGGGAGCTGTTTTTT. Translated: CASSLGRAGVTGELFF.